This T cell receptor (beta chain) was recovered during a study of beta chain features in type 1 diabetes. About the research overall: Regarding age, gender and cell yields, patients proved similar to healthy donors. Regarding the study as a whole: Significant though moderate, a shortening of TCRB CDR3s appeared in all four CD4+ subsets of Type 1 diabetes patients. Any HLA-type effect on TCRB rearrangement remained unresolved here. It was possible that PCR favored shorter templates, equally so in patients and controls.

As to this clone: No antigen is known for it.

CDR3 length: 18 residues. Trimming took 4 bases from V and 1 from J; bases not matched to a gene: 12. Per germline, CDR1 MGHRA and CDR2 YSYEKL. Expressed TCRB transcripts were sequenced because the isolated RNA had all been reverse transcribed beforehand. TCRdb's copy holds only in-frame clones and misses some; the assay was immunoSEQ multiplex PCR. Here the sample spans 640,000 or so clones, about an eighth being singletons. Sequencing was performed on naive CD4+ T cells from blood. The genes are TRBV4-1 and TRBJ1-4; 7 bases are shared with TRBD1. This receptor was identified in a man aged 18 to 30 with type 1 diabetes. The DNA of the CDR3 is TGCGCCAGCAGCCTCATCAGGGGGAGGGCGCTAACTAATGAAAAACTGTTTTTT. Translation: CASSLIRGRALTNEKLFF.